This entry lists 30 T cell receptor beta chains sequenced from one sample in a study of blood T cell repertoires in COVID-19. Measured with immunoSEQ multiplex PCR; TCRdb has only the in-frame clones, and not every one. The table includes hundreds of thousands of clones, less than 90% detected once. Sequencing was performed on peripheral blood. The receptors were sampled from a woman in her forties or fifties with COVID-19, enrolled during active disease.

This chain connects TRBV7-2 to TRBJ2-1, with D maybe TRBD2 (6 bases). There are 13 residues in the CDR3. Germline assignment: CDR1 SGHTA and CDR2 FQGNSA. Trimming left V 7 bases short and J 4 bases short, with 11 bases between. This chain's CDR3 is CASTPAGYNEQFF. The CDR3 DNA follows: TGTGCCAGCACCCCGGCGGGGTACAATGAGCAGTTCTTC. Drawing the rest from reference TRBV7-2 and TRBJ2-1, the complete variable domain is GAGVSQSPSNKVTEKGKDVELRCDPISGHTALYWYRQSLGQGLEFLIYFQGNSAPDKSGLPSDRFSAERTGGSVSTLTIQRTQQEDSAVYLCASTPAGYNEQFFGPGTRLTVL.

The V and J genes are TRBV9 and TRBJ1-6; D not resolved. V lost 0 bases and J lost 8, with 6 bases in between. The germline V gene has CDR1 SGDLS and CDR2 YYNGEE. The CDR3 loop spans 13 amino acids. CDR3 sequence: CASSVASDSPLHF. CDR3 sequence (DNA): TGTGCCAGCAGCGTAGCCAGTGATTCACCCCTCCACTTT.

This clone was counted only a few times. The chain links TRBV7-9 to TRBJ1-2, with 10 bases matching TRBD1. Germline assignment: CDR1 SEHNR and CDR2 FQNEAQ (reference sequence). The CDR3 has 15 residues. The J segment lost 4 bases and the V segment lost 5 bases, leaving 7 bases of the junction unmatched. CDR3 bases: TGTGCCAGCAGCAAGGGACAGGGGATCTCCTATGGCTACACCTTC. Protein sequence: CASSKGQGISYGYTF. Together with reference TRBV7-9 and TRBJ1-2, the CDR3 gives the full variable domain: DTGVSQNPRHKITKRGQNVTFRCDPISEHNRLYWYRQTLGQGPEFLTYFQNEAQLEKSRLLSDRFSAERPKGSFSTLEIQRTEQGDSAMYLCASSKGQGISYGYTFGSGTRLTVV.

The V gene is TRBV3-1 (or the pseudogene TRBV3-2), the J gene TRBJ2-3; 8 nucleotides agree with TRBD2. The CDR3 has 15 residues. V lost 8 bases to trimming and J lost 2 bases; unmatched junction nucleotides: 9. Germline V CDR1 and CDR2: LGHDT, YNNKEL (reference sequence). The CDR3 here is CASRGGPSYTDTQYF. The DNA of the CDR3 is TGTGCCAGCCGGGGGGGGCCCTCTTACACAGATACGCAGTATTTT.

V and J are TRBV5-6 and TRBJ2-3; D is unresolved. With 2 bases removed from V and 1 base from J, the gap between germline ends came to 14 bases. The germline CDR1 and CDR2 sequences are SGHDT and YYEEEE. CDR3 length: 16 residues. The CDR3 here is CASSFGPYSGTDTQYF. Written as DNA, the CDR3 is TGTGCCAGCAGCTTTGGGCCATACAGTGGCACAGATACGCAGTATTTT.

This sequence joins TRBV29-1 and TRBJ1-1, with D unclear. CDR3 length: 15 amino acids. Germline CDR1 reads SQVTM; CDR2 reads ANQGSEA. V lost 6 bases and J lost 2, with 19 bases in between. Written as DNA, the CDR3 is TGCAGCGTCCACACAAGCAAAACGGGAAACACTGAAGCTTTCTTT. Amino acid sequence: CSVHTSKTGNTEAFF.

This chain uses TRBV6-1 with TRBJ1-1; D may be TRBD1 (5 bases). CDR1 is MNHNS and CDR2 is SASEGT in the germline V gene. This CDR3 spans 16 amino acids. V was pared by 0 bases and J by 4 bases, with 15 bases between. CDR3 residues: CASSEASGIWTTEAFF. The CDR3 bases are TGTGCCAGCAGTGAAGCTTCAGGGATTTGGACCACTGAAGCTTTCTTT.

Points on this clone: The germline gene is not matched at one end of the junction; a read error may be the cause. The chain is built from TRBV7-2 and TRBJ2-3; 9 bases map to TRBD2. The CDR3 extends over 16 amino acids. CDR1 and CDR2 from the germline V gene are SGHTA and FQGNSA. CDR3 in amino acids: CASSLGLALSTDTQYF. In DNA form, the CDR3 reads TGTGCCAGCAGTTTAGGACTAGCGCTAAGCACAGATACGCAGTATTTT. Together with reference TRBV7-2 and TRBJ2-3, the CDR3 gives the full variable domain: GAGVSQSPSNKVTEKGKDVELRCDPISGHTALYWYRQSLGQGLEFLIYFQGNSAPDKSGLPSDRFSAERTGGSVSTLTIQRTQQEDSAVYLCASSLGLALSTDTQYFGPGTRLTVL.

This chain connects TRBV9 to TRBJ2-1; D uncertain. V lost 0 bases and J 7 bases, leaving 11 bases between the germline ends. Germline CDR1 is SGDLS and CDR2 is YYNGEE. The CDR3 sequence is 14 residues long. This CDR3 reads CASSVDNSRNEQFF. The CDR3 DNA reads TGTGCCAGCAGCGTAGATAACAGTCGGAATGAGCAGTTCTTC.

The J gene is TRBJ2-1, the V gene TRBV24-1; 11 bases align to TRBD1. Germline values: CDR1 KGHDR, CDR2 SFDVKD. CDR3 length: 15 amino acids. Trimming cost V 3 bases and J 8 bases; bases outside gene matches: 5. The CDR3 DNA is TGTGCCACCAGTGATACCGGGGGACAGGGGGATGAGCAGTTCTTC. Protein sequence: CATSDTGGQGDEQFF.

The genes are TRBV6-7 and TRBJ1-2, with D possibly matching TRBD1 (6 bases). TRBV6-7 is sorted into the ORF group, with uncertain function. CDR3 size: 13 residues. V lost 4 bases to trimming and J lost 5 bases, with 11 bases between them. The CDR3 region has the DNA TGTGCCAGCAGTTCGAGGGGGAGATATGGCTACACCTTC. Encoded protein: CASSSRGRYGYTF.

The chain employs TRBV6-6 and TRBJ2-3; 10 positions agree with TRBD1. The CDR3 has 19 residues. Per the germline V gene, CDR1 is MNHNY and CDR2 is SVGAGI (reference sequence). V trimming: 5 bases; J trimming: 0 bases; junction bases outside the gene matches: 14. The CDR3, as DNA: TGTGCCAGCAGTCCTAACCCACCGGGACAGGGGCTAAGCACAGATACGCAGTATTTT. Translation gives CASSPNPPGQGLSTDTQYF.

This rearrangement joins TRBV5-1 to TRBJ1-1; D not certain. V gave up 2 bases and J gave up 1 base, with 9 bases separating them. CDR1 SGHRS and CDR2 YFSETQ come from the germline V gene. This CDR3 has 14 residues. CDR3 region: CASSLDTWNTEAFF. The CDR3 nucleotides are TGCGCCAGCAGCTTAGACACGTGGAACACTGAAGCTTTCTTT.

This clone has just one count. This chain uses TRBV6-6 with TRBJ1-5; D unresolved. Looked up from germline, CDR1 is MNHNY and CDR2 is SVGAGI (reference sequence). This CDR3 contains 15 residues. Trimming removed 6 bases from V and 3 bases from J, with 15 bases in between. CDR3 nucleotides: TGTGCCAGCAGGGCCCCTGGAGGGTACAATCAGCCCCAGCATTTT. Translated, it gives CASRAPGGYNQPQHF.

The chain is built from TRBV19 and TRBJ2-6; tentative D call: TRBD1 (6 bases). Trimming took off 5 bases at V and 2 bases at J, with 19 bases between the two ends. CDR1 and CDR2 from the germline V gene are LNHDA and SQIVND (reference sequence). The CDR3 contains 18 residues. DNA of the CDR3: TGTGCCAGTAGTCAATTCAGGGGACGGTCACCTGGGGCCAACGTCCTGACTTTC. Translated: CASSQFRGRSPGANVLTF.

The chain combines TRBV19 with TRBJ1-2; 9 positions agree with TRBD1. The ends lost 6 bases at V and 5 bases at J; junction bases unmatched: 4. CDR1 is LNHDA and CDR2 is SQIVND in the germline V gene (reference sequence). The CDR3 contains 13 residues. The CDR3 protein is CASRQQGAYGYTF. CDR3 coding DNA: TGTGCCAGTAGACAACAGGGGGCGTATGGCTACACCTTC.

This rearrangement joins TRBV6-5 to TRBJ1-4; the D gene is possibly TRBD1 (5 bases). Germline CDR1 is MNHEY and CDR2 is SVGAGI. The CDR3 covers 14 residues. Between the trimmed V and J ends, which lost 8 bases and 10 bases, there was a span of 20 bases. The CDR3 loop is CASSRGSPEIKLFF. Here the CDR3 DNA reads TGTGCCAGCTCCCGGGGGTCCCCCGAGATAAAACTGTTTTTT.

This sequence joins TRBV28 and TRBJ1-1; maybe TRBD1 (5 bases). The CDR3 spans 11 residues. Trimming took off 8 bases at V and 5 bases at J, with 9 bases between the two ends. Germline CDR1 MDHEN, CDR2 SYDVKM. CDR3 sequence reads: CASGGVTEAFF. Here the CDR3 DNA reads TGTGCCAGCGGGGGGGTAACTGAAGCTTTCTTT.

The chain recombines TRBV2 with TRBJ2-3, with TRBD2 matching 11 bases. Per the germline V gene, CDR1 is SNHLY and CDR2 is FYNNEI. The CDR3 consists of 16 residues. With 4 bases clipped from V and 2 bases from J, the junction kept 5 bases outside the gene matches. The CDR3 region is CASSGLAGIITDTQYF. The CDR3 DNA sequence: TGTGCCAGCAGTGGACTAGCGGGGATTATCACAGATACGCAGTATTTT.

Of note for this clone: Other nucleotide sequences in the sample specify the same CDR3. The chain uses TRBV5-1 and TRBJ1-2; 9 nucleotides align to TRBD1. The CDR3 is 15 residues long. The V gene end was trimmed by 0 bases and the J gene end by 4 bases; junction bases not matched to a gene: 4. Germline V gene sequence: CDR1 SGHRS, CDR2 YFSETQ. CDR3 residues: CASSLGGQGSYGYTF. Written as DNA, the CDR3 is TGCGCCAGCAGCTTGGGGGGACAGGGCAGCTATGGCTACACCTTC.

V and J are TRBV2 and TRBJ2-3, with D unclear. CDR3 length equals 14 residues. Germline lookup yields CDR1 SNHLY and CDR2 FYNNEI. V was pared by 6 bases and J by 4 bases, with 14 bases between. The CDR3 loop is CASRNPSEADTQYF. The CDR3 DNA is TGTGCCAGCAGGAACCCGAGTGAGGCAGATACGCAGTATTTT.

V and J are TRBV12-5 and TRBJ2-1, with D possibly TRBD1 on 6 matching bases. V lost 0 bases and J 9 bases, leaving 18 bases between the germline ends. CDR1 and CDR2 from the germline V gene are LGHNT and FRNRAP. The CDR3 sequence is 16 residues long. The CDR3, as DNA: TGTGCTAGTGGTTTGGTAAGAACAGGGACGAATCTTGAGCAGTTCTTC. Translated, it gives CASGLVRTGTNLEQFF.

The chain couples TRBV3-1 (or the pseudogene TRBV3-2) to TRBJ1-3, with 7 bases lining up with TRBD1. After removal of 4 bases from V and 1 base from J, the junction contained 13 bases not matched to a gene. The CDR3 covers 18 residues. CDR1 is LGHDT and CDR2 is YNNKEL in the germline V gene (reference sequence). Here the CDR3 DNA reads TGTGCCAGCAGCCGTCGGGACAGAACACCACAGTCTGGAAACACCATATATTTT. It encodes CASSRRDRTPQSGNTIYF.

This clone was counted once. The V and J genes are TRBV3-1 (or the pseudogene TRBV3-2) and TRBJ1-4, with 7 nucleotides matching TRBD1. Losses at the gene ends were 4 bases for V and 5 bases for J; bases not matched to a gene: 4. This CDR3 has 14 residues. Germline CDR1 and CDR2: LGHDT and YNNKEL (reference sequence). The CDR3 loop is CASSPGQPNEKLFF. In nucleotides, the CDR3 is TGTGCCAGCAGCCCGGGACAGCCGAATGAAAAACTGTTTTTT.

This rearrangement joins TRBV11-2 to TRBJ1-2, with a possible D match to TRBD1 (5 bases). V shed 3 bases and J shed 4 bases, with 9 bases lying between them. Germline assignment: CDR1 SGHAT and CDR2 FQNNGV. CDR3 length: 13 residues. As DNA, the CDR3 is TGTGCCAGCAGCTTCGGTGGGGCCTATGGCTACACCTTC. Its translation: CASSFGGAYGYTF.

This rearrangement joins TRBV6-6 to TRBJ2-2; TRBD2 aligns across 7 bases. The CDR3 sequence is 18 residues long. Trimming removed 5 bases from V and 3 bases from J; junction bases left unmatched: 15. Per the germline V gene, CDR1 is MNHNY and CDR2 is SVGAGI (reference sequence). The DNA of the CDR3 is TGTGCCAGCAGTCTTAGGGCGGGGGAGGGGATGGACACCGGGGAGCTGTTTTTT. Its protein is CASSLRAGEGMDTGELFF.

This chain joins TRBV7-9 and TRBJ2-2; D possibly corresponds to TRBD1 (6 bases). Looked up from germline, CDR1 is SEHNR and CDR2 is FQNEAQ (reference sequence). V was clipped by 5 bases and J by 3 bases, with 16 bases between them. This CDR3 is 16 amino acids long. The CDR3 loop reads CASSPGTRRHTGELFF. In DNA, the CDR3 is TGTGCCAGCAGCCCCGGGACAAGGAGGCACACCGGGGAGCTGTTTTTT.

This chain uses TRBV5-4 with TRBJ2-5, with TRBD2 matching over 9 bases. The CDR3 spans 15 residues. The germline V gene has CDR1 SGHNT and CDR2 YYREEE (reference sequence). With 1 base clipped from V and 5 bases from J, the junction kept 6 bases outside the gene matches. Here the CDR3 reads CASSLQRGAAETQYF. The CDR3 nucleotides are TGTGCCAGCAGCTTGCAGCGGGGGGCGGCGGAGACCCAGTACTTC.

The chain joins TRBV7-9 to TRBJ1-2; D is undetermined. This CDR3 comprises 12 residues. The V end was cut by 3 bases, the J end by 4 bases, with 6 bases between. The germline V gene encodes CDR1 SEHNR and CDR2 FQNEAQ (reference sequence). The CDR3 reads CASSFSGYGYTF. The DNA of the CDR3 is TGTGCCAGCAGCTTTAGCGGCTATGGCTACACCTTC.

The rearrangement joins TRBV6-5 to TRBJ1-1, with D uncertain. CDR1 and CDR2 from the germline V gene are MNHEY and SVGAGI. The ends were cut back, 5 bases at V and 4 bases at J, with 17 bases in the middle. The CDR3 totals 15 residues. CDR3 protein: CASSRERGRATEAFF. DNA of the CDR3: TGTGCCAGCAGTAGGGAGCGAGGGCGGGCCACTGAAGCTTTCTTT.